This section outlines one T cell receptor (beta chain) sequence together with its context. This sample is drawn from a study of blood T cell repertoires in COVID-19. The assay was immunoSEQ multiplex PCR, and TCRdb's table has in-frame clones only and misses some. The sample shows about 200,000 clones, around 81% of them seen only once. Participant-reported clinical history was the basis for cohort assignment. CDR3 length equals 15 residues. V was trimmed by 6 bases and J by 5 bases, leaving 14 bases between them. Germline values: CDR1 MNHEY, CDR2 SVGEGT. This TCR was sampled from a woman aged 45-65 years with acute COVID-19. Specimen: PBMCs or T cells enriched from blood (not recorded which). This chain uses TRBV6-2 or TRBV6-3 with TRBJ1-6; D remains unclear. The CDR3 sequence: CASSLRVSNNSPLHF. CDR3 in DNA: TGTGCCAGCAGCTTACGGGTGTCGAATAATTCACCCCTCCACTTT.